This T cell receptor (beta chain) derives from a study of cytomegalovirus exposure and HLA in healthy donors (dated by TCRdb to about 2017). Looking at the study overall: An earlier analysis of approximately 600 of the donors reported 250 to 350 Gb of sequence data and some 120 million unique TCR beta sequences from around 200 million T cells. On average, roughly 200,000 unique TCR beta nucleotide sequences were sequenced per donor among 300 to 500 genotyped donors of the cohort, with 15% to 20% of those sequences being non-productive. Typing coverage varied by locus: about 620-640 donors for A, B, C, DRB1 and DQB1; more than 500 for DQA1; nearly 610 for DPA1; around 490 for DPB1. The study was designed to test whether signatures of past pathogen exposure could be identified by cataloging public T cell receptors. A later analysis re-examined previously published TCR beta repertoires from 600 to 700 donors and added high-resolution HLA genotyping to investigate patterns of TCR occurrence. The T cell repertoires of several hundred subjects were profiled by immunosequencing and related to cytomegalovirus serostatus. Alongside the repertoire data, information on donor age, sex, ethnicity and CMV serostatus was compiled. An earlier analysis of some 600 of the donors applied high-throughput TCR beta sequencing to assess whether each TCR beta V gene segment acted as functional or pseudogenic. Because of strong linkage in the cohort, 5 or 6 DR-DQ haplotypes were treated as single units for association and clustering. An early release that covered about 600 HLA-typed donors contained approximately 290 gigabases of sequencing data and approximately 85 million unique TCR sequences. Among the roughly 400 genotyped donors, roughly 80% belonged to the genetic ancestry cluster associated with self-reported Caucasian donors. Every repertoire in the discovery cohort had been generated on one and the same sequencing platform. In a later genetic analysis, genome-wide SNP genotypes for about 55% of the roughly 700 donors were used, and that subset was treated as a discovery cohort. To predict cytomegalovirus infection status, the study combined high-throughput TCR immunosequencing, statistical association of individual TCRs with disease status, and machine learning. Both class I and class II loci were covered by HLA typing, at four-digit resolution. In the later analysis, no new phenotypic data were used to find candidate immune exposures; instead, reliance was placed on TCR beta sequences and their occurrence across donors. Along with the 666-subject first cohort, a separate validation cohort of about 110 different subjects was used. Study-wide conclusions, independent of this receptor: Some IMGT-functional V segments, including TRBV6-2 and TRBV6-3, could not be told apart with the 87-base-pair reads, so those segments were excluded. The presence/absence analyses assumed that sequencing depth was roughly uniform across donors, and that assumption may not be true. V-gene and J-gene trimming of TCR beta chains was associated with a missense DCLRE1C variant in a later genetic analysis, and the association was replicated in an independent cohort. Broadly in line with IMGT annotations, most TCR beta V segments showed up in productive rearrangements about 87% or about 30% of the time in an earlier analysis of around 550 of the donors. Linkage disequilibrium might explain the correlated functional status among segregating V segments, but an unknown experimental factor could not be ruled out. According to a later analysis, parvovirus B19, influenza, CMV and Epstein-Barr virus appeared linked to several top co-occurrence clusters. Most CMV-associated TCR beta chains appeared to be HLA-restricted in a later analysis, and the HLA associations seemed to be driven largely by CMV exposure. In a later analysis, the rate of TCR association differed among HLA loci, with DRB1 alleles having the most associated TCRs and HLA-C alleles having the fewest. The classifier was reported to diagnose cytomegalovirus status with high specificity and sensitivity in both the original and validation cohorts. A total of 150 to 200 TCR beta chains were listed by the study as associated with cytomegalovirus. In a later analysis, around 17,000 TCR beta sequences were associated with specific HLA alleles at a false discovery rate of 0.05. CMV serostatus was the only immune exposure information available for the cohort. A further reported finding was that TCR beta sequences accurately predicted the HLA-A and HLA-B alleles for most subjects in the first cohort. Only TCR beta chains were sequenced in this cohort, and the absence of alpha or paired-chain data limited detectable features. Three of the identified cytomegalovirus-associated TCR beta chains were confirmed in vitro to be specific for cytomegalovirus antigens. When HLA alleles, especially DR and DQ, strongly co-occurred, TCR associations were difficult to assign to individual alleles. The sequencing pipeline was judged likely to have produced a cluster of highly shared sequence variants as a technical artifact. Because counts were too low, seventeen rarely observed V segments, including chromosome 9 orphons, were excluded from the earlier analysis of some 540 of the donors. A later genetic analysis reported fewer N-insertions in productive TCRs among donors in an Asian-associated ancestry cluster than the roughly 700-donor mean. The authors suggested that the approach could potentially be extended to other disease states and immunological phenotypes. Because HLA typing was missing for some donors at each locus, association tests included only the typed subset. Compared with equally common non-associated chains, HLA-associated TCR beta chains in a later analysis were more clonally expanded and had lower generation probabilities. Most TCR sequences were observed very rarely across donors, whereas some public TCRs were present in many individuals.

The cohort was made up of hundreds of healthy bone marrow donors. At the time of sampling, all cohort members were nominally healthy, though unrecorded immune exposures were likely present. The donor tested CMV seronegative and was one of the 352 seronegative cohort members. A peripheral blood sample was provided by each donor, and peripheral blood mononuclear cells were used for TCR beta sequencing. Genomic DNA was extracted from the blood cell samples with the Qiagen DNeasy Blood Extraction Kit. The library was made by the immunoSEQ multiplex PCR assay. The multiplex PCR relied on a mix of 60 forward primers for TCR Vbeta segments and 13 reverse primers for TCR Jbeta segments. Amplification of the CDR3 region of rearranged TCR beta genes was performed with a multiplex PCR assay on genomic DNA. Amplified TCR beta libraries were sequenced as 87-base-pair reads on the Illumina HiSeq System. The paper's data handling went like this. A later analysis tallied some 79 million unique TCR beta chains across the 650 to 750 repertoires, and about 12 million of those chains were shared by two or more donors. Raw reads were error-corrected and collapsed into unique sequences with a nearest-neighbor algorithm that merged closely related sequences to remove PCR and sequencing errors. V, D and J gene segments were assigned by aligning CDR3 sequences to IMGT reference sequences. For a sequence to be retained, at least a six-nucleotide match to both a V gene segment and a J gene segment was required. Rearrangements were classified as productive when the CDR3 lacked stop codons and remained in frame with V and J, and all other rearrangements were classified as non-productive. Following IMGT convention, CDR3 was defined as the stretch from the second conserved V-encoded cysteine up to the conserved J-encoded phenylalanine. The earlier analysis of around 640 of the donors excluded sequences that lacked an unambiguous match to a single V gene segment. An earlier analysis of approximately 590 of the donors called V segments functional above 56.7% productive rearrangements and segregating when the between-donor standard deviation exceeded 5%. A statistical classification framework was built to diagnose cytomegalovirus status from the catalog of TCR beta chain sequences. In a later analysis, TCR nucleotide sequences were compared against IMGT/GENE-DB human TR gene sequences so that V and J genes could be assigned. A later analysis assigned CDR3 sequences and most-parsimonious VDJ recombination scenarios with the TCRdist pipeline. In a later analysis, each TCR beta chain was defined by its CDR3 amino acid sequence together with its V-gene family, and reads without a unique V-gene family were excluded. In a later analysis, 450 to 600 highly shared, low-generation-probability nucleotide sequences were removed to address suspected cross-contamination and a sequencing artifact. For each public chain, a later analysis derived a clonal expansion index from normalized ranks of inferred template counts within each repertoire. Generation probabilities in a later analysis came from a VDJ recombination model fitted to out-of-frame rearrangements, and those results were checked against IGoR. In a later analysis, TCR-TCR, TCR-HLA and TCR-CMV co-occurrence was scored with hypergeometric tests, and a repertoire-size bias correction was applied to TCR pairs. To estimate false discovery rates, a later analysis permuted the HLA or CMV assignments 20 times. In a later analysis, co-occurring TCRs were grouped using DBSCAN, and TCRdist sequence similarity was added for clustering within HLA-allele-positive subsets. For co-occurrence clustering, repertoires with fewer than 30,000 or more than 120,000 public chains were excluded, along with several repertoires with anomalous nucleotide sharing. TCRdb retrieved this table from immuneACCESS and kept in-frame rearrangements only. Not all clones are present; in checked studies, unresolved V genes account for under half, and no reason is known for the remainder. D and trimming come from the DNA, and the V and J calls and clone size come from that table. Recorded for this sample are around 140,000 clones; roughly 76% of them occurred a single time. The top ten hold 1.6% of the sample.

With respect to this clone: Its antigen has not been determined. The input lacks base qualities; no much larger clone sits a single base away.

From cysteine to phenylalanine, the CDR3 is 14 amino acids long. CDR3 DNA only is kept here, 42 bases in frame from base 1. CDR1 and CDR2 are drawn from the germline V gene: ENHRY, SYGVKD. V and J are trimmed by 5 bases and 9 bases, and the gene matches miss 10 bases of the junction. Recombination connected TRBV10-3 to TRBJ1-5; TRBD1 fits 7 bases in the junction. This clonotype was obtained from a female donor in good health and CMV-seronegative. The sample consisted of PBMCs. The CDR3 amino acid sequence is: CAISPRQGGRPQHF. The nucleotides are TGTGCCATCAGTCCAAGACAGGGTGGGAGGCCCCAGCATTTT.